The rows below give T cell receptor beta chains drawn from one sample of a study of T-cell reconstitution after alpha-beta-depleted transplantation in children. TCRdb re-analysed the PCR reads in MiXCR, keeping a single row per CDR3 protein. The data contain hundreds of thousands of distinct CDR3 sequences, roughly 24% of them singletons. The sample consisted of PBMCs, mostly from graft donor cells, taken 360 days after TCRalphabeta/CD19-depleted stem cell transplant. Receptors were obtained from a boy less than two years old who had a stem cell transplant for acute myeloid leukemia, so the T cells may come from the graft donor. Both conserved end residues are part of each CDR3. The D gene is left open where the match is weak. Rows may omit the clone size; those that give it use once, few, many or a size class.

size: few; length: 14; J: TRBJ2-3; D: -; V: TRBV11-2; DNA: TGTGCCAGCAGCCCTAACTCCGGTCCGGATACGCAGTATTTT; CDR3: CASSPNSGPDTQYF
size: many; length: 16; J: TRBJ1-1; D: -; V: TRBV5-1; DNA: TGCGCCAGCAGCTTGGTATCAGCCCCTTCGAACACTGAAGCTTTCTTT; CDR3: CASSLVSAPSNTEAFF
size: -; length: 16; J: TRBJ2-1; D: -; V: TRBV24-1; DNA: TGTGCCACCAGTGATTTCGGGTCAGGGGTCAGGAATGAGCAGTTCTTC; CDR3: CATSDFGSGVRNEQFF
size: -; length: 14; J: TRBJ2-2; D: -; V: TRBV20-1; DNA: TGCAGTGCCTCGAGAGAACAGGGCGCCGGGGAGCTGTTTTTT; CDR3: CSASREQGAGELFF
size: -; length: 14; J: TRBJ2-5; D: -; V: TRBV18; DNA: TGTGCCAGCTCAACACGCCAGGGGCGAGAGACCCAGTACTTC; CDR3: CASSTRQGRETQYF
size: few; length: 13; J: TRBJ2-1; D: TRBD1; V: TRBV27; DNA: TGTGCCAGCAGTCCGGGACAGGCTTATGAGCAGTTCTTC; CDR3: CASSPGQAYEQFF
size: many; length: 17; J: TRBJ2-1; D: TRBD2; V: TRBV7-2; DNA: TGTGCCAGCAGCTTAAGTCTAGCGGGATACTCCTACAATGAGCAGTTCTTC; CDR3: CASSLSLAGYSYNEQFF
size: few; length: 16; J: TRBJ1-2; D: -; V: TRBV6-5; DNA: TGTGCCAGCAGTTACTCGACCAGGGTGAAGTACTATGGCTACACCTTC; CDR3: CASSYSTRVKYYGYTF
size: -; length: 16; J: TRBJ1-5; D: TRBD1; V: TRBV12-3/TRBV12-4; DNA: TGTGCCAGCAGCCTCATTGATAGGGGGCCAGGTCAGCCCCAGCATTTT; CDR3: CASSLIDRGPGQPQHF
size: many; length: 19; J: TRBJ2-2; D: -; V: TRBV2; DNA: TGTGCCAGCAGTGATAATATAGGGGCCTTTATTGGGGACACCGGGGAGCTGTTTTTT; CDR3: CASSDNIGAFIGDTGELFF
size: -; length: 14; J: TRBJ2-1; D: TRBD2; V: TRBV11-2; DNA: TGTGCCAGCAGCCCCGGACTAGCGGTAAATGAGCAGTTCTTC; CDR3: CASSPGLAVNEQFF
size: -; length: 15; J: TRBJ1-1; D: -; V: TRBV5-1; DNA: TGCGCCAGCAGCCCAGTATTGACAGGGAACACTGAAGCTTTCTTT; CDR3: CASSPVLTGNTEAFF
size: few; length: 14; J: TRBJ1-3; D: TRBD1; V: TRBV20-1; DNA: TGCAGTGCTATCCACAGGGGAGAGGGAAACACCATATATTTT; CDR3: CSAIHRGEGNTIYF
size: few; length: 15; J: TRBJ2-6; D: TRBD1; V: TRBV6-5; DNA: TGTGCCAGCACCCCAGACAGGGCTGGGGCCAACGTCCTGACTTTC; CDR3: CASTPDRAGANVLTF
size: many; length: 11; J: TRBJ2-7; D: -; V: TRBV20-1; DNA: TGCAGTGCTAACGACGTCTACGAGCAGTACTTC; CDR3: CSANDVYEQYF
size: few; length: 14; J: TRBJ2-2; D: -; V: TRBV9; DNA: TGTGCCAGCAGCGTAGACCACCGGGGAGGGGAGCTGTTTTTT; CDR3: CASSVDHRGGELFF
size: many; length: 13; J: TRBJ2-5; D: TRBD2; V: TRBV12-3/TRBV12-4; DNA: TGTGCCAGCAGCCCCATGGGAGGGGAGACCCAGTACTTC; CDR3: CASSPMGGETQYF
size: few; length: 14; J: TRBJ2-1; D: -; V: TRBV11-2; DNA: TGTGCCAGCAGCTTAGGGGCTGGTTACAATGAGCAGTTCTTC; CDR3: CASSLGAGYNEQFF
size: many; length: 15; J: TRBJ1-1; D: -; V: TRBV20-1; DNA: TGCAGTGCTAGATTTAAGGGCCGGTTGAACACTGAAGCTTTCTTT; CDR3: CSARFKGRLNTEAFF
size: -; length: 16; J: TRBJ2-3; D: -; V: TRBV10-2; DNA: TGCGCCAGCAGTGTTTGGGCGGAGTCGACCGCAGATACGCAGTATTTT; CDR3: CASSVWAESTADTQYF
size: -; length: 14; J: TRBJ2-3; D: -; V: TRBV29-1; DNA: TGCAGCGCCCTAGGGGGGGTTAGCACAGATACGCAGTATTTT; CDR3: CSALGGVSTDTQYF
size: -; length: 15; J: TRBJ2-7; D: -; V: TRBV5-5; DNA: TGTGCCAGCAGCGCGGACAGCCCTAATCCTTACGAGCAGTACTTC; CDR3: CASSADSPNPYEQYF
size: -; length: 14; J: TRBJ2-1; D: -; V: TRBV9; DNA: TGTGCCAGCAGCGTAGATAGTAGCTACAATGAGCAGTTCTTC; CDR3: CASSVDSSYNEQFF
size: -; length: 13; J: TRBJ2-4; D: -; V: TRBV20-1; DNA: TGCAGTGCTATAGGGCAGGTGGAAAACATTCAGTACTTC; CDR3: CSAIGQVENIQYF
size: few; length: 14; J: TRBJ2-1; D: -; V: TRBV7-2; DNA: TGTGCCAGCAGCCCCGGGTGGTTATTCAATGAGCAGTTCTTC; CDR3: CASSPGWLFNEQFF
size: few; length: 15; J: TRBJ1-4; D: -; V: TRBV5-6; DNA: TGTGCCAGCAGCTTGCGGTCTTCGAGGGGTGAAAAACTGTTTTTT; CDR3: CASSLRSSRGEKLFF
size: -; length: 17; J: TRBJ2-3; D: TRBD2; V: TRBV6-5; DNA: TGTGCCAGCAGTTACTTGGGGACTAGCGGAGGCACAGATACGCAGTATTTT; CDR3: CASSYLGTSGGTDTQYF
size: few; length: 11; J: TRBJ2-2; D: -; V: TRBV5-1; DNA: TGCGCCAGCAGGGTTACCGGGGAGCTGTTTTTT; CDR3: CASRVTGELFF
size: -; length: 14; J: TRBJ2-3; D: -; V: TRBV7-2; DNA: TGTGCCAGCAGCTTCTCGTTGGACACAGATACGCAGTATTTT; CDR3: CASSFSLDTDTQYF
size: -; length: 15; J: TRBJ2-3; D: TRBD1; V: TRBV29-1; DNA: TGCAGCATTGAGACCGGGACAGGGGCCACAGATACGCAGTATTTT; CDR3: CSIETGTGATDTQYF